A single T cell receptor beta chain is shown here with its context. The sample belongs to a study of blood T cell repertoires in COVID-19. Background on the study: Samples came from the United States, Italy and Spain, spanning acute and convalescent COVID-19. PBMCs, B-cell-depleted T cells, or T cells were the source of the cDNA or gDNA that made up the material.

Germline CDR1 is SGHNT and CDR2 is YYREEE (reference sequence). V lost 4 bases and J lost 5; bases outside the gene matches: 8. The CDR3 is made up of 14 amino acids. Source study methods: Reference gene primer amplification gave nucleated cell count estimates. Produced via immunoSEQ multiplex PCR; TCRdb's table is partial and in-frame only. V and J calls and clone size are those listed in that table; D and trimming were worked out from the DNA. This table holds about 280,000 clones, 65% to 90% found once. Sequencing was performed on peripheral blood. This chain joins TRBV5-4 and TRBJ1-2, with 7 bases identical to TRBD1. The TCR comes from a man between 45 and 60 years old with active or convalescent COVID-19. CDR3 sequence reads: CASSPRDRTYGYTF. CDR3 coding DNA: TGTGCCAGCAGCCCTCGGGACAGAACTTATGGCTACACCTTC.